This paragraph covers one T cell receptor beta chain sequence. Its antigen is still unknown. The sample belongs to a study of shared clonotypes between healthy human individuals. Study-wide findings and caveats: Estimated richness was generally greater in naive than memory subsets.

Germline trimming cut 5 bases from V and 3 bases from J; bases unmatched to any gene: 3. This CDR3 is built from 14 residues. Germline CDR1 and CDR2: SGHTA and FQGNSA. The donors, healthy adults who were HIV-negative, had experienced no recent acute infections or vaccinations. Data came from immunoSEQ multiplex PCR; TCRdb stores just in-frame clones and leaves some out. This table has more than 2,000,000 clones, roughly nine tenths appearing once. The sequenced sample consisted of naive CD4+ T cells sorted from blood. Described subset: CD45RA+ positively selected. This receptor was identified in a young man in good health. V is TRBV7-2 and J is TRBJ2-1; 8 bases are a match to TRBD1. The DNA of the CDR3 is TGTGCCAGCAGCATCGACAGGGGCTACAATGAGCAGTTCTTC. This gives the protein CASSIDRGYNEQFF.